These 5 T cell receptor beta chains share one sample of origin, sequenced in a study of neoadjuvant nivolumab and ipilimumab in lung cancer. Clones were read by immunoSEQ multiplex PCR, and TCRdb kept only the in-frame ones, dropping some. Here the sample spans approximately 26,000 clones, approximately 84% being singletons. The input for sequencing was peripheral blood, taken before neoadjuvant nivolumab, alone or with ipilimumab. The receptors here all came from an adult with non-small cell lung cancer.

The chain is built from TRBV7-9 and TRBJ2-1; 10 bases match TRBD1. The CDR3 sequence is 16 residues long. With V trimmed by 1 base and J by 7 bases, 7 bases remained unmatched. Germline V gene sequence: CDR1 SEHNR, CDR2 FQNEAQ (reference sequence). CDR3 sequence (DNA): TGTGCCAGCAGCTTAGGTGGGACAGGGGATTCTAATGAGCAGTTCTTC. This translates into CASSLGGTGDSNEQFF.

The rearrangement joins TRBV7-2 to TRBJ1-5; 7 nucleotides line up with TRBD1. The CDR3 spans 15 residues. Trimming cost V 5 bases and J 1 base; bases outside gene matches: 5. CDR1 and CDR2 from the germline V gene are SGHTA and FQGNSA. CDR3 amino acids: CASSPQGGSNQPQHF. CDR3 bases: TGTGCCAGCAGCCCCCAGGGGGGCAGCAATCAGCCCCAGCATTTT.

V is TRBV6-1 and J is TRBJ2-4; possible D gene TRBD1, 5 bases. The germline V and J ends were trimmed by 2 bases and 0 bases, with 20 bases remaining between them. Germline V gives CDR1 MNHNS, CDR2 SASEGT. The CDR3 is 19 residues long. CDR3 nucleotide sequence: TGTGCCAGCAGTGAAATAGAGACAGCCACCATGATAGCCAAAAACATTCAGTACTTC. Its translation: CASSEIETATMIAKNIQYF.

V usage is TRBV7-9 and J usage is TRBJ2-5; TRBD1 matches 9 bases. The DNA end favors TRBJ2-7, so the J call may be wrong. CDR1 and CDR2 from the germline V gene are SEHNR and FQNEAQ (reference sequence). The CDR3 length is 16 residues. CDR3 residues: CASSLGTGLEAYEQYF. Written as DNA, the CDR3 is TGTGCCAGCAGCCTCGGGACAGGGTTGGAGGCCTACGAGCAGTACTTC.

The gene calls are TRBV7-9 and TRBJ1-4, with D possibly matching TRBD1 (5 bases). CDR3 length: 15 amino acids. CDR1 is SEHNR, CDR2 FQNEAQ, per germline (reference sequence). Trimming stripped 4 bases from V and 0 bases from J, with 9 bases between. The CDR3 bases are TGTGCCAGCAGCTCTGGGACTTCAACTAATGAAAAACTGTTTTTT. This sequence encodes CASSSGTSTNEKLFF.